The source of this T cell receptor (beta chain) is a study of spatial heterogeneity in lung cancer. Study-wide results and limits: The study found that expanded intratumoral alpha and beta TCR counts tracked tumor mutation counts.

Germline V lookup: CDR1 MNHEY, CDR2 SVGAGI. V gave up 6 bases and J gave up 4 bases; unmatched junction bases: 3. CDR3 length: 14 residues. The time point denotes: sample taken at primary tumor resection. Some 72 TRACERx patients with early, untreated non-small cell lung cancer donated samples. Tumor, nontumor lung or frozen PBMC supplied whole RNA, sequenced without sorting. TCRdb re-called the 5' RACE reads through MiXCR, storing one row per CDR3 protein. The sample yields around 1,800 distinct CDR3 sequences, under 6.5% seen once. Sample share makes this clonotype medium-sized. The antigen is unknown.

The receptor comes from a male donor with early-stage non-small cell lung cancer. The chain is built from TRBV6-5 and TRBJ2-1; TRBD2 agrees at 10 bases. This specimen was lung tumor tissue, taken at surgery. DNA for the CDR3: TGTGCCAGCAGACTAGCGGGAAGGTACAATGAGCAGTTCTTC. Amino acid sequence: CASRLAGRYNEQFF.